This T cell receptor beta chain was documented in a study of blood T cell repertoires in COVID-19. Study-wide background: Samples taken during acute and convalescent COVID-19 were collected in the United States, Italy and Spain. Sample material is recorded as cDNA or gDNA derived from T cells, B-cell-depleted T cells, or PBMCs.

The germline gives CDR1 MDHEN, CDR2 SYDVKM. There are 16 residues in the CDR3. The V end lost 9 bases, the J end lost 0 bases, and 18 bases lay between the germline ends. Original data processing: Amplifying reference gene primers gave estimates of nucleated cell counts. The assay was immunoSEQ multiplex PCR, and TCRdb's table has in-frame clones only and misses some. V, J and clone size derive from that table, while D and trimming were established from the DNA sequence. The sample holds about 260,000 clones, about 80% seen once. The sequence was collected from a woman older than 75 with acute or convalescent COVID-19. The chain joins TRBV28 to TRBJ1-5; maybe TRBD1 (6 bases). Sequenced input: peripheral blood. The CDR3 coding sequence is TGTGCCAGTAAGACAGGTGGACCCTATAGCAATCAGCCCCAGCATTTT. Translating it yields CASKTGGPYSNQPQHF.